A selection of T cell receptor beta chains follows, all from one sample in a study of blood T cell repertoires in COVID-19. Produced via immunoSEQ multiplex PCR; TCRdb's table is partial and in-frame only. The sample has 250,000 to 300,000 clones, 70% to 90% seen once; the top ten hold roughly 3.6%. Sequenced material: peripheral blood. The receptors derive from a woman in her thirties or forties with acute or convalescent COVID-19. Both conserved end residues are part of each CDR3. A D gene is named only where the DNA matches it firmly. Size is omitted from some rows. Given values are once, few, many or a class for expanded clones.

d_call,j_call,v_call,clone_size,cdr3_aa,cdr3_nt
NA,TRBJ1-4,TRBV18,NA,CASSPQGYNEKLFF,TGTGCCAGCTCACCGCAGGGCTACAATGAAAAACTGTTTTTT
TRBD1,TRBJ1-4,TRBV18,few,CASSPAEGANEKLFF,TGTGCCAGCTCACCAGCGGAGGGGGCGAATGAAAAACTGTTTTTT
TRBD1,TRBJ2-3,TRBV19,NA,CASNPGQGRGTDTQYF,TGTGCCAGTAACCCTGGACAGGGTCGGGGCACAGATACGCAGTATTTT
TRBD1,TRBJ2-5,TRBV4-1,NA,CASSQEGDRGGETQYF,TGCGCCAGCAGCCAAGAAGGGGACAGGGGTGGAGAGACCCAGTACTTC
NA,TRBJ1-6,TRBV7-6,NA,CASSLESSYNSPLHF,TGTGCCAGCAGCTTAGAGAGCTCCTATAATTCACCCCTCCACTTT
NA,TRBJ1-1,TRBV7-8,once,CASSLAFEVESTEAFF,TGTGCCAGCAGCTTAGCTTTCGAAGTGGAGAGCACTGAAGCTTTCTTT
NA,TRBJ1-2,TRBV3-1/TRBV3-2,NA,CASSRTDNYGYTF,TGTGCCAGCAGCAGGACAGACAACTATGGCTACACCTTC
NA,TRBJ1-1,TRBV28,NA,CASSLSARVVPEAFF,TGTGCCAGCAGTTTGTCGGCCAGGGTAGTCCCTGAAGCTTTCTTT
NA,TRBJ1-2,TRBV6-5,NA,CASSRGGRHYYGYTF,TGTGCCAGCTCCCGAGGAGGGCGGCATTACTATGGCTACACCTTC
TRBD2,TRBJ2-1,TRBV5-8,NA,CAAHSGAGGPPRYNEQFF,TGTGCCGCCCACTCCGGGGCGGGGGGGCCCCCCCGGTACAATGAGCAGTTCTTC
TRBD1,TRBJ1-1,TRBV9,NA,CASSVGAGGNTEAFF,TGTGCCAGCAGCGTAGGCGCAGGGGGCAACACTGAAGCTTTCTTT
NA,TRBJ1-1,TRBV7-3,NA,CASSPRRGAGTEAFF,TGTGCCAGCAGCCCACGGCGGGGGGCAGGGACTGAAGCTTTCTTT
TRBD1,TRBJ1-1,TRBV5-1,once,CASSLGGTGKEAFF,TGCGCCAGCAGCTTGGGCGGGACAGGGAAGGAGGCTTTCTTT
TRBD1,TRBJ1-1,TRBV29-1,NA,CSVGGTAAYANTEAFF,TGCAGCGTTGGGGGGACAGCCGCCTACGCGAACACTGAAGCTTTCTTT
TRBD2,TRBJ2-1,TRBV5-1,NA,CASSLEASGGYNEQFF,TGCGCCAGCAGCTTGGAGGCTAGCGGGGGTTACAATGAGCAGTTCTTC
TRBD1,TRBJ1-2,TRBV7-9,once,CASSMGQGVSWGGYTF,TGTGCCAGCAGCATGGGACAGGGAGTCTCCTGGGGAGGCTACACCTTC
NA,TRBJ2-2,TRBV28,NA,CASSLQVTLANAGELFF,TGTGCCAGCAGCTTACAGGTTACACTTGCGAACGCCGGGGAGCTGTTTTTT
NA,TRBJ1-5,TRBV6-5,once,CASSYSGAQPQHF,TGTGCCAGCAGTTACTCAGGGGCCCAGCCCCAGCATTTT
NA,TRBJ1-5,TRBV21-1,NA,CASSPHDRGQGAYSNQPQHF,TGTGCCAGCAGCCCTCACGATAGGGGCCAGGGGGCATATAGCAATCAGCCCCAGCATTTT
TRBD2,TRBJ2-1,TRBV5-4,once,CASSQTSGGTGEQFF,TGTGCCAGCAGCCAGACTAGCGGGGGTACGGGTGAGCAGTTCTTC
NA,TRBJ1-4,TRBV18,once,CASSPQGLINEKLFF,TGTGCCAGCTCACCTCAGGGCCTAATAAATGAAAAACTGTTTTTT
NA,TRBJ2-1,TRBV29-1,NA,CSVTGVQGEQFF,TGCAGCGTTACCGGGGTACAGGGTGAGCAGTTCTTC
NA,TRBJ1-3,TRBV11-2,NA,CASSLSQAGRNTIYF,TGTGCCAGCAGTTTGTCGCAGGCGGGGAGGAACACCATATATTTT
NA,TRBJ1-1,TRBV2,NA,CASSDGWEAFF,TGTGCCAGCAGTGACGGGTGGGAAGCTTTCTTT
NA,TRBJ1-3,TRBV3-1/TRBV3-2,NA,CASSQRTQANSGNTIYF,TGTGCCAGCAGCCAAAGAACCCAGGCCAACTCTGGAAACACCATATATTTT
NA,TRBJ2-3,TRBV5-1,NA,CASSGPGDTQYF,TGCGCCAGCAGTGGACCAGGGGATACGCAGTATTTT
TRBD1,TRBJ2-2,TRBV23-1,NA,CASGQGPTGDRNTGELFF,TGCGCCAGCGGACAGGGCCCAACAGGAGACAGGAACACCGGGGAGCTGTTTTTT
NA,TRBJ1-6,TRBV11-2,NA,CASSTWGGESPLHF,TGTGCCAGCAGCACTTGGGGGGGGGAATCACCCCTCCACTTT
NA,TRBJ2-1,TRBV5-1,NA,CASSLQGGGNEQFF,TGCGCCAGCAGCTTACAGGGCGGGGGCAATGAGCAGTTCTTC
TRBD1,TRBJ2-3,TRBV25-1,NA,CATQGAWRTDTQYF,TGTGCCACCCAGGGGGCTTGGAGGACAGATACGCAGTATTTT
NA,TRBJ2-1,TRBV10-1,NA,CASSESGPQGNEQFF,TGCGCCAGCAGTGAGTCGGGCCCTCAGGGCAATGAGCAGTTCTTC
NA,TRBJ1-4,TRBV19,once,CASPTGAGGRVEYTEKLFF,TGTGCCAGCCCGACGGGGGCTGGAGGGAGGGTAGAGTATACGGAAAAACTGTTTTTT
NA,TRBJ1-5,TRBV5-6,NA,CASSVWTAYSNQPQHF,TGTGCCAGCAGCGTGTGGACAGCGTATAGCAATCAGCCCCAGCATTTT
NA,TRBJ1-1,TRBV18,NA,CASSPPGRQNTEAFF,TGTGCCAGCTCACCACCGGGCAGGCAGAACACTGAAGCTTTCTTT
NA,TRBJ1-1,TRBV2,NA,CASVGTENTEAFF,TGTGCCAGTGTAGGCACAGAGAACACTGAAGCTTTCTTT
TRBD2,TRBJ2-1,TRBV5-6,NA,CASSYQRGGQFF,TGTGCCAGCAGCTACCAACGGGGGGGCCAGTTCTTC
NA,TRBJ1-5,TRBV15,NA,CATSRDQGRNQPQHF,TGTGCCACCAGCAGAGACCAGGGCCGCAATCAGCCCCAGCATTTT
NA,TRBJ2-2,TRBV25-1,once,CASSELREPSNTGELFF,TGTGCCAGCAGTGAATTACGGGAGCCTTCGAACACCGGGGAGCTGTTTTTT
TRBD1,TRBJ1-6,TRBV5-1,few,CASSLESGGRSPLHF,TGCGCCAGCAGCTTGGAATCAGGGGGTCGTTCACCCCTCCACTTT
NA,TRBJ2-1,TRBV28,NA,CASTLGSVGPIGSTTEFF,TGTGCCAGCACCCTAGGATCGGTGGGTCCAATAGGATCCACTACGGAGTTCTTC
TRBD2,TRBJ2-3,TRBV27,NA,CASSLRGWSGGVPPEADTQYF,TGTGCCAGCAGTTTAAGGGGGTGGAGCGGGGGGGTCCCACCAGAAGCGGATACGCAGTATTTT
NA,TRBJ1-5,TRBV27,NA,CASQNAGGSNQPQHF,TGTGCCAGCCAAAACGCGGGGGGTTCCAATCAGCCCCAGCATTTT
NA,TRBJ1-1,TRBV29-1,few,CSADSTAEAFF,TGCAGCGCAGACAGCACAGCTGAAGCTTTCTTT
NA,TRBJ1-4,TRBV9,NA,CASSSHRDGYEKLFF,TGTGCCAGCAGCAGCCACAGGGACGGATATGAAAAACTGTTTTTT
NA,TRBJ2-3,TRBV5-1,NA,CASSLGSGTDTQYF,TGCGCCAGCAGCCTCGGGTCTGGCACAGATACGCAGTATTTT
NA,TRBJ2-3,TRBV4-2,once,CASSQVQVSTDTQYF,TGTGCCAGCAGCCAAGTTCAGGTTAGCACAGATACGCAGTATTTT
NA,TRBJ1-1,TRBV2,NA,CASREALNTEAFF,TGTGCCAGCAGGGAGGCTCTTAACACTGAAGCTTTCTTT
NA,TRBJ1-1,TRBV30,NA,CAWSQLGRGNAEAFF,TGTGCCTGGAGCCAGTTAGGGAGAGGTAACGCTGAAGCTTTCTTT
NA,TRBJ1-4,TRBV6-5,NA,CASSRQSSSEKLFF,TGTGCCAGCAGTAGACAGTCTTCCAGTGAAAAACTGTTTTTT
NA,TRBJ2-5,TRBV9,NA,CASSVSLGRGRLETQYF,TGTGCCAGCAGCGTGAGCCTCGGCAGGGGCCGTTTGGAGACCCAGTACTTC
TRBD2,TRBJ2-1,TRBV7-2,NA,CASSLSGLAGGLHNEQFF,TGTGCCAGCAGCTTAAGTGGGCTAGCGGGGGGCCTCCACAATGAGCAGTTCTTC
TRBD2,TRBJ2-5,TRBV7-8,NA,CASSFSGGAGKTQYF,TGTGCCAGCAGCTTCAGCGGGGGGGCAGGGAAGACCCAGTACTTC
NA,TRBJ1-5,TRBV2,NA,CASSGQGRMGNQPQHF,TGTGCCAGCAGCGGTCAAGGGAGGATGGGCAATCAGCCCCAGCATTTT
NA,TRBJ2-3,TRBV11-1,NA,CASSLGRGTATDTQYF,TGTGCCAGCAGCTTAGGACGGGGGACTGCCACAGATACGCAGTATTTT